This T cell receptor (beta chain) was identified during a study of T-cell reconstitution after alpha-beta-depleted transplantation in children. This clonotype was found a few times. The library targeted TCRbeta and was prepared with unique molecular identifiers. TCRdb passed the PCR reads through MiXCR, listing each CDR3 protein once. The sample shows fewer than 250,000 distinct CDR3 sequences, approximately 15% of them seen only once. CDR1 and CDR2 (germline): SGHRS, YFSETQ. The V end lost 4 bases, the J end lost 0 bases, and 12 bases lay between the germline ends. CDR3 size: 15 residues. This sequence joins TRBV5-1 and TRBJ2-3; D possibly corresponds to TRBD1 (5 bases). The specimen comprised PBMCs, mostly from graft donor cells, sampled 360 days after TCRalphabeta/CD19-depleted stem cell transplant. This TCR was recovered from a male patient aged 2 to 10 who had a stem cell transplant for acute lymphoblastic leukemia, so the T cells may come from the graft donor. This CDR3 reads CASSIGHTSTDTQYF. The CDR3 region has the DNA TGCGCCAGCAGCATCGGACATACGAGCACAGATACGCAGTATTTT. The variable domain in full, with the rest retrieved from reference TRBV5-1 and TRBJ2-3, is KAGVTQTPRYLIKTRGQQVTLSCSPISGHRSVSWYQQTPGQGLQFLFEYFSETQRNKGNFPGRFSGRQFSNSRSEMNVSTLELGDSALYLCASSIGHTSTDTQYFGPGTRLTVL.